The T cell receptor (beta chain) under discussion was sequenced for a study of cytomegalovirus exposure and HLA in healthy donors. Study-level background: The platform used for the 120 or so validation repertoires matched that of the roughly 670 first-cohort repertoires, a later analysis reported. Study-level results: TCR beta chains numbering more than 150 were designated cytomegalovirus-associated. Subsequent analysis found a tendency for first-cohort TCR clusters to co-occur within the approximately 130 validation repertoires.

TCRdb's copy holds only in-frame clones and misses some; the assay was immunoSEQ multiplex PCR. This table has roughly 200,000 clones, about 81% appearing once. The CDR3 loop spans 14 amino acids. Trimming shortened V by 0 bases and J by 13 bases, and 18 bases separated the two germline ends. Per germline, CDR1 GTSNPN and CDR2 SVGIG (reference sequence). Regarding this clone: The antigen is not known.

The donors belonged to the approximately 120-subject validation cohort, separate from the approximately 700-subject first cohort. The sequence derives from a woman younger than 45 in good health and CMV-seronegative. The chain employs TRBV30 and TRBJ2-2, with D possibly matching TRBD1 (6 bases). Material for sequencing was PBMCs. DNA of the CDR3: TGTGCCTGGAGTGTACTCATTGGGGGCAGAGGGCTGTTTTTT. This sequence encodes CAWSVLIGGRGLFF.